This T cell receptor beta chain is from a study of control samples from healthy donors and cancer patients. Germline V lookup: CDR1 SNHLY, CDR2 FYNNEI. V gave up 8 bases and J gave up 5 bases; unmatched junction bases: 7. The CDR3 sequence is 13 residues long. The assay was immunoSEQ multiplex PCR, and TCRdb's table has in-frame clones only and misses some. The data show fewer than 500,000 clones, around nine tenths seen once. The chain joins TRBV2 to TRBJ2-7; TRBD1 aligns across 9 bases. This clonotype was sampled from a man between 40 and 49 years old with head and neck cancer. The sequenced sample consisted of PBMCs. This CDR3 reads CASGRTGVDEQYF. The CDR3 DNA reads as TGTGCCAGCGGGCGGACAGGGGTCGACGAGCAGTACTTC.